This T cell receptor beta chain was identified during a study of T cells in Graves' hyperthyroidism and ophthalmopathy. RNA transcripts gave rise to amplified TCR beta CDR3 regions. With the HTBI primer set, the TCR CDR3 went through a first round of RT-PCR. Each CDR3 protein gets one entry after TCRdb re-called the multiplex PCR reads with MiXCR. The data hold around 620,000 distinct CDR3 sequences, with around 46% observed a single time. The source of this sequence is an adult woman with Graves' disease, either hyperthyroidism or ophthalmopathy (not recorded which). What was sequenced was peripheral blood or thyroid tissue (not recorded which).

The CDR3 DNA reads as TGCAGTGCTAGAGATAGGGCGGGCGGCCGCCATGGCTACACCTTC. Translating it yields CSARDRAGGRHGYTF. The chain uses TRBV20-1 and TRBJ1-2; D ambiguous. Per the germline V gene, CDR1 is DFQATT and CDR2 is SNEGSKA (reference sequence). Between the trimmed V and J ends, which lost 0 bases and 6 bases, there was a span of 17 bases. CDR3 size: 15 residues.